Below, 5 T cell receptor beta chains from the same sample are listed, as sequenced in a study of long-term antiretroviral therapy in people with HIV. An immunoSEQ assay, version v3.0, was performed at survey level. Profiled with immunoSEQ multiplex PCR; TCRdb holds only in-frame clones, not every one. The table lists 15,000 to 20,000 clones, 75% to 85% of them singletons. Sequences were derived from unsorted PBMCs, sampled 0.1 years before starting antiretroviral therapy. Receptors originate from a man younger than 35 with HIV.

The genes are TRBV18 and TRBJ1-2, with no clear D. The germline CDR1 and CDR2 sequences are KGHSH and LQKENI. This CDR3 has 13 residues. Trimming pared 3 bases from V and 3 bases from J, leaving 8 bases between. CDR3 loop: CASSPGKDYGYTF. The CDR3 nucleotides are TGTGCCAGCTCACCGGGGAAGGACTATGGCTACACCTTC. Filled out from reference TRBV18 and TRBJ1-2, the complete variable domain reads NAGVMQNPRHLVRRRGQEARLRCSPMKGHSHVYWYRQLPEEGLKFMVYLQKENIIDESGMPKERFSAEFPKEGPSILRIQQVVRGDSAAYFCASSPGKDYGYTFGSGTRLTVV.

The CDR3 DNA sequence: TGTGCCAGCAGCCAAGAGCTCCGAAATGGGCTGAGGGGGACCGGGGAGCTGTTTTTT. Translated, it gives CASSQELRNGLRGTGELFF. The chain employs TRBV4-2 and TRBJ2-2; the D gene is possibly TRBD1 (6 bases). CDR1 and CDR2 (germline): LGHNA, YNFKEQ. V lost 0 bases and J lost 5, with 22 bases in between. The CDR3 is made up of 19 amino acids.

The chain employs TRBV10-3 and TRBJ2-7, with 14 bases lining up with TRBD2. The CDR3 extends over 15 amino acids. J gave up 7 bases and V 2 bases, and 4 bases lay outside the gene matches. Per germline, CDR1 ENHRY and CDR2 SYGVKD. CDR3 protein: CAISEARTSGGEQYF. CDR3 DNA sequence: TGTGCCATCAGTGAGGCCCGGACTAGCGGGGGGGAGCAGTACTTC.

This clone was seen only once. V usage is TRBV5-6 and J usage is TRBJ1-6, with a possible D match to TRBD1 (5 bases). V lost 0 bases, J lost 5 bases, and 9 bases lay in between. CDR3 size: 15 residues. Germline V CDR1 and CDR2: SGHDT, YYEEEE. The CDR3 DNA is TGTGCCAGCAGCTTGGTAGGACAAAATAATTCACCCCTCCACTTT. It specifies CASSLVGQNNSPLHF.

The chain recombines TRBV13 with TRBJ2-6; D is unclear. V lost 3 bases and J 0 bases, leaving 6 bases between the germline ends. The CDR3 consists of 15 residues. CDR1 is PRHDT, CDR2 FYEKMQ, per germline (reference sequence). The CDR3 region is CASSLFHSGANVLTF. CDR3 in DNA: TGTGCCAGCAGCTTGTTCCACTCTGGGGCCAACGTCCTGACTTTC.